This TCR beta chain appears in the sequencing data of a study of shared clonotypes between healthy human individuals. Study background: The people who gave samples were a couple of women and a few men aged 18 to 49. Study-level findings and limits: Deeper or shallower sequencing was expected to change how clonotypes are shared among donors. Generation probability values for non-shared clonotypes were lower than those for clonotypes shared by all four donors.

Assay: immunoSEQ multiplex PCR; the TCRdb copy retains only in-frame clones and omits some. The sample shows some 1,100,000 clones, 78% of them seen only once. CD4+ cells yielded CD45RA+ naive and CD45RA-negative memory subsets. With respect to this clone: Its target is unknown.

With 4 bases removed from V and 1 base from J, the gap between germline ends came to 9 bases. Germline V gives CDR1 SGHNT, CDR2 YYREEE (reference sequence). The CDR3 covers 14 residues. The chain uses TRBV5-4 and TRBJ1-3; the D gene is possibly TRBD1 (5 bases). The sample consisted of memory CD4+ T cells from PBMCs. Subset noted: CD45RA-negative fraction. The clonotype comes from a man between 18 and 29 years old in good health. Some clones in this sample may be carry-over from other donors' samples. The CDR3 loop reads CASSRGLSGNTIYF. The DNA of the CDR3 is TGTGCCAGCAGCCGGGGCCTTTCTGGAAACACCATATATTTT.